A single sample gave rise to the 32 T cell receptor beta chains below, sequenced in a study of radiation and T cells in renal cell carcinoma. Treatment indicated: treatment-naive control, cytoreductive nephrectomy. The method was immunoSEQ multiplex PCR; TCRdb's version includes in-frame clones alone and lacks a portion of them. The sample shows some 14,000 clones, roughly 54% of them seen only once. The sequencing here drew on tumor tissue, taken from a patient whose treatment was nephrectomy without radiotherapy. These TCRs come from a man over 45 with renal cell carcinoma.

In this sample, this clone turned up a few times. The chain employs TRBV27 and TRBJ1-1, with 9 nucleotides matching TRBD1. This CDR3 has 13 residues. The germline V gene encodes CDR1 MNHEY and CDR2 SMNVEV (reference sequence). The junction had 2 bases not matched to a gene; V was cut back by 8 bases and J by 1 base. CDR3 in amino acids: CASGQGPNTEAFF. The CDR3 nucleotides are TGTGCCAGCGGACAGGGGCCGAACACTGAAGCTTTCTTT.

The rearrangement links TRBV18 to TRBJ1-1, with 7 bases that match TRBD1. This CDR3 has 14 amino acids. V was clipped by 1 base and J by 5 bases; unmatched bases: 4. The germline CDR1 and CDR2 sequences are KGHSH and LQKENI. CDR3 in amino acids: CASSPLTGKTEAFF. The CDR3 nucleotides are TGTGCCAGCTCACCACTGACAGGGAAGACTGAAGCTTTCTTT.

This clone has only a few counts. This chain connects TRBV11-3 to TRBJ1-1, with a tentative D call TRBD1 (6 bases). V lost 0 bases to trimming and J lost 0 bases, with 11 bases between them. The CDR3 is 16 amino acids. The germline V gene encodes CDR1 SGHNT and CDR2 YENEEA. CDR3 sequence: CASSLDRGTVNTEAFF. The CDR3, as DNA: TGTGCCAGCAGCTTAGATAGGGGGACGGTGAACACTGAAGCTTTCTTT.

This clone was counted a few times. The chain is built from TRBV2 and TRBJ2-7; TRBD1 or TRBD2 may be the D gene (6 bases each). V gave up 7 bases and J gave up 4 bases, with 14 bases separating them. Germline-derived CDR1 and CDR2 are SNHLY and FYNNEI. The CDR3 has 13 residues. The CDR3 DNA reads TGTGCCAGCAACACCGAGGGGGGTTACGAGCAGTACTTC. As protein: CASNTEGGYEQYF. The entire variable domain, with the rest obtained from reference TRBV2 and TRBJ2-7, is as follows: EPEVTQTPSHQVTQMGQEVILRCVPISNHLYFYWYRQILGQKVEFLVSFYNNEISEKSEIFDDQFSVERPDGSNFTLKIRSTKLEDSAMYFCASNTEGGYEQYFGPGTRLTVT.

The chain employs TRBV5-4 and TRBJ2-2; possible D gene TRBD1, 5 bases. Germline assignment: CDR1 SGHNT and CDR2 YYREEE (reference sequence). V was pared by 1 base and J by 6 bases, with 13 bases between. This CDR3 comprises 15 residues. CDR3 region: CASSLLGEGAGELFF. The CDR3 DNA follows: TGTGCCAGCAGCTTGCTTGGGGAAGGGGCCGGGGAGCTGTTTTTT.

In its sample, this clone was seen once. The chain recombines TRBV5-1 with TRBJ2-5; 11 bases map to TRBD1. The CDR3 has 15 residues. The ends lost 5 bases at V and 5 bases at J; junction bases unmatched: 8. Germline V lookup: CDR1 SGHRS, CDR2 YFSETQ. The DNA for the CDR3 is TGCGCCAGCAGACCGGGACAGGGGGTAAGGGAGACCCAGTACTTC. Translating it yields CASRPGQGVRETQYF.

This chain connects TRBV6-6 to TRBJ2-7; 10 nucleotides agree with TRBD1. The CDR3 runs to 16 residues. V gave up 5 bases and J gave up 3 bases; unmatched junction bases: 10. Germline V gene lookup returns CDR1 MNHNY and CDR2 SVGAGI (reference sequence). CDR3 sequence (DNA): TGTGCCAGCAGTACGTTCGGGACAGGGGTGATCTACGAGCAGTACTTC. It encodes CASSTFGTGVIYEQYF.

This chain uses TRBV6-1 with TRBJ1-5; tentative D call: TRBD1 (5 bases). Germline assignment: CDR1 MNHNS and CDR2 SASEGT. V lost 3 bases to trimming and J lost 5 bases, with 17 bases between them. The length of the CDR3 is 16 residues. In nucleotides, the CDR3 is TGTGCCAGCAGTGAGTACGACTCGTGGGGGGATCAGCCCCAGCATTTT. Its protein is CASSEYDSWGDQPQHF.

The V call is TRBV5-4, the J call TRBJ2-2; TRBD1 aligns across 9 bases. Germline-derived CDR1 and CDR2 are SGHNT and YYREEE (reference sequence). Germline trimming cut 2 bases from V and 2 bases from J; bases unmatched to any gene: 4. The CDR3 length is 16 residues. This CDR3 reads CASSFLDRGNTGELFF. CDR3 in DNA: TGTGCCAGCAGCTTCTTGGACAGGGGAAACACCGGGGAGCTGTTTTTT. Full variable domain (remainder filled in from reference TRBV5-4 and TRBJ2-2): ETGVTQSPTHLIKTRGQQVTLRCSSQSGHNTVSWYQQALGQGPQFIFQYYREEENGRGNFPPRFSGLQFPNYSSELNVNALELDDSALYLCASSFLDRGNTGELFFGEGSRLTVL.

The V call is TRBV27, the J call TRBJ2-3; D perhaps matches TRBD2 (5 bases). From germline, CDR1 is MNHEY and CDR2 SMNVEV (reference sequence). The CDR3 is made up of 15 amino acids. V was trimmed by 5 bases and J by 0 bases, leaving 12 bases between them. The CDR3, as DNA: TGTGCCAGCAGTATTAGCGCGACTAGCACAGATACGCAGTATTTT. Translated, it gives CASSISATSTDTQYF.

The rearrangement links TRBV5-6 to TRBJ1-5; the match to TRBD1 covers 9 bases. CDR3 length: 14 residues. With 4 bases clipped from V and 3 bases from J, the junction kept 2 bases outside the gene matches. Germline V gives CDR1 SGHDT, CDR2 YYEEEE. The CDR3 here is CASSRTGVNQPQHF. In nucleotides, the CDR3 is TGTGCCAGCAGCCGGACAGGGGTCAATCAGCCCCAGCATTTT.

The chain uses TRBV6-6 and TRBJ1-2; 8 bases are shared with TRBD1. Trimming took 0 bases from V and 3 from J; bases not matched to a gene: 3. Germline lookup yields CDR1 MNHNY and CDR2 SVGAGI (reference sequence). This CDR3 is 15 amino acids long. The CDR3 sequence is CASSYSTTGDYGYTF. The DNA for the CDR3 is TGTGCCAGCAGTTACTCTACGACAGGGGACTATGGCTACACCTTC.

The rearrangement joins TRBV15 to TRBJ2-1; TRBD2 matches at 11 bases. Losses at the gene ends were 5 bases for V and 5 bases for J; bases not matched to a gene: 8. The CDR3 covers 16 residues. Germline V gene lookup returns CDR1 LNHNV and CDR2 YYDKDF (reference sequence). CDR3 sequence: CATSPSIAGGNNEQFF. In DNA form, the CDR3 reads TGTGCCACCAGCCCCTCGATAGCGGGGGGGAACAATGAGCAGTTCTTC.

The chain employs TRBV6-5 and TRBJ1-1; D is uncertain. Germline V gives CDR1 MNHEY, CDR2 SVGAGI. This CDR3 is built from 13 residues. V lost 2 bases and J 1 base, leaving 5 bases between the germline ends. As DNA, the CDR3 is TGTGCCAGCAGTTACCAGGCGAACACTGAAGCTTTCTTT. As protein: CASSYQANTEAFF.

CDR3 sequence: CASSSDINEQFF. Written as DNA, the CDR3 is TGTGCCAGCAGCTCGGACATCAATGAGCAGTTCTTC. The chain uses TRBV5-8 and TRBJ2-1, with D tentatively TRBD1 (5 bases). The V end lost 3 bases, the J end lost 6 bases, and 7 bases lay between the germline ends. Germline-derived CDR1 and CDR2 are SGHTS and YDEGEE. CDR3 length: 12 residues.

In this sample, this clone turned up a few times. CDR3 in amino acids: CASSYTRRGEQYF. The CDR3 bases are TGTGCCAGCAGTTACACGAGGAGAGGCGAGCAGTACTTC. The gene calls are TRBV6-5 and TRBJ2-7, with D unclear. V was shortened by 2 bases and J by 6 bases, with 11 bases between the two germline ends. Germline CDR1 is MNHEY and CDR2 is SVGAGI. The CDR3 has 13 amino acids.

This chain connects TRBV7-9 to TRBJ2-1; possibly TRBD1 or TRBD2 for D (5 bases each). CDR3 length equals 13 residues. Trimming cost V 2 bases and J 7 bases, with 9 bases left between them. In germline, CDR1 is SEHNR, CDR2 FQNEAQ (reference sequence). The CDR3 DNA is TGTGCCAGCAGCTTAACGGGGCTTAATGAGCAGTTCTTC. Protein: CASSLTGLNEQFF.

The rearrangement uses TRBV6-6 and TRBJ2-5; D is undetermined. Germline CDR1 reads MNHNY; CDR2 reads SVGAGI (reference sequence). This CDR3 has 14 residues. Trimming removed 2 bases from V and 4 bases from J, with 11 bases in between. The DNA of the CDR3 is TGTGCCAGCAGTTACCTTTACCCCGGAGAGACCCAGTACTTC. Translated: CASSYLYPGETQYF.

The chain carries TRBV10-2 and TRBJ2-2; TRBD2 matches 8 bases. The V gene end was trimmed by 3 bases and the J gene end by 7 bases; junction bases not matched to a gene: 10. The CDR3 length is 16 residues. Germline values: CDR1 WSHSY, CDR2 SAAADI. CDR3 DNA sequence: TGCGCCAGCAGTGATAGAGCGGGAGTTGGCAACGGGGAGCTGTTTTTT. Its protein is CASSDRAGVGNGELFF.

The chain uses TRBV2 and TRBJ2-7; tentatively, D is TRBD1 or TRBD2 (5 bases each). The V and J ends lost 6 bases and 11 bases respectively, with 20 bases between them. CDR3 size: 13 residues. CDR1 is SNHLY and CDR2 is FYNNEI in the germline V gene. The CDR3 sequence is CASRFTAGGEEYF. The CDR3 DNA is TGTGCCAGCAGGTTTACAGCTGGGGGAGAGGAGTACTTC. Full variable domain (rest looked up from reference TRBV2 and TRBJ2-7): EPEVTQTPSHQVTQMGQEVILRCVPISNHLYFYWYRQILGQKVEFLVSFYNNEISEKSEIFDDQFSVERPDGSNFTLKIRSTKLEDSAMYFCASRFTAGGEEYFGPGTRLTVT.

The chain is built from TRBV6-5 and TRBJ1-1; 7 positions match TRBD1. Germline V gene lookup returns CDR1 MNHEY and CDR2 SVGAGI. The CDR3 runs to 14 residues. The ends lost 6 bases at V and 4 bases at J; junction bases unmatched: 8. The CDR3 is CASRTTGLSTEAFF. The DNA of the CDR3 is TGTGCCAGCAGAACGACAGGGTTGAGCACTGAAGCTTTCTTT.

This chain links TRBV5-8 with TRBJ2-2, with D unresolved. With 0 bases removed from V and 7 bases from J, the gap between germline ends came to 1 base. In germline, CDR1 is SGHTS, CDR2 YDEGEE. The CDR3 sequence is 11 residues long. CDR3 in amino acids: CASSLDGELFF. CDR3 DNA sequence: TGTGCCAGCAGCTTGGACGGGGAGCTGTTTTTT.

The CDR3 loop is CASSTDAGYNSPLHF. The CDR3, as DNA: TGTGCCAGCAGCACCGATGCGGGGTATAATTCACCCCTCCACTTT. The chain combines TRBV5-4 with TRBJ1-6; D not certain. The CDR3 is made up of 15 amino acids. The germline V and J ends were trimmed by 4 bases and 4 bases, with 12 bases remaining between them. In germline, CDR1 is SGHNT, CDR2 YYREEE (reference sequence).

This chain uses TRBV18 with TRBJ2-7; 7 positions agree with TRBD1. There are 15 residues in the CDR3. V shed 6 bases and J 2 bases; nucleotides not matched to a gene: 10. Looked up from germline, CDR1 is KGHSH and CDR2 is LQKENI. The CDR3 DNA reads as TGTGCCAGCTCGCGACAGGGAACTTCTACCTACGAGCAGTACTTC. Protein product: CASSRQGTSTYEQYF.

The J gene is TRBJ2-7, the V gene TRBV7-9; 12 nucleotides align to TRBD2. With 5 bases clipped from V and 4 bases from J, the junction kept 3 bases outside the gene matches. The CDR3 length is 14 residues. The germline gives CDR1 SEHNR, CDR2 FQNEAQ (reference sequence). CDR3 DNA: TGTGCCAGCAGCAGGACTAGCGGGAAGTACGAGCAGTACTTC. This codes for CASSRTSGKYEQYF.

The chain has TRBV19 and TRBJ2-6, with D tentatively TRBD1 or TRBD2 (5 bases each). The CDR3 runs 17 residues. Germline CDR1 and CDR2: LNHDA and SQIVND (reference sequence). The V end was cut by 6 bases, the J end by 2 bases, with 17 bases between. The CDR3 nucleotides read TGTGCCAGTAGCCCCGGGACGATCGGGACTGGGGCCAACGTCCTGACTTTC. Translated, it gives CASSPGTIGTGANVLTF.

The chain has TRBV21-1 and TRBJ1-1. TRBV21-1 is described as a pseudogene. The CDR3 loop spans 11 amino acids. CDR3 sequence reads: CASSNPDEAFF. The CDR3 coding sequence is TGTGCCAGCAGCAATCCGGACGAAGCTTTCTTT.

The chain links TRBV1 to TRBJ1-1; the table's D call, TRBD1, has no DNA check behind it. TRBV1 is labeled a pseudogene. This CDR3 has 15 amino acids. CDR3 bases: TGCACCAGCAGCCAAGCTGGGCCTTTGAACACTGAAGCTTTCTTT. The encoded protein is CTSSQAGPLNTEAFF.

This clone is judged large. V usage is TRBV4-1 and J usage is TRBJ1-5; 9 nucleotides align to TRBD1. CDR3 size: 16 residues. Germline values: CDR1 MGHRA, CDR2 YSYEKL. J gave up 4 bases and V 1 base, and 5 bases lay outside the gene matches. Written as DNA, the CDR3 is TGCGCCAGCAGCCAAGGCGGGACAGGGCGAAATCAGCCCCAGCATTTT. It is translated as CASSQGGTGRNQPQHF.

The CDR3 loop reads CAISEPDRVRDEQYF. CDR3 sequence (DNA): TGTGCCATCAGTGAGCCGGACAGGGTACGGGACGAGCAGTACTTC. This chain uses TRBV10-3 with TRBJ2-7; TRBD1 aligns across 8 bases. The CDR3 is 15 residues long. Germline values: CDR1 ENHRY, CDR2 SYGVKD. The ends lost 2 bases at V and 5 bases at J; junction bases unmatched: 8.

The chain combines TRBV29-1 with TRBJ1-5; 9 bases agree with TRBD1. In germline, CDR1 is SQVTM, CDR2 ANQGSEA. The junction had 4 bases not matched to a gene; V was cut back by 5 bases and J by 2 bases. The CDR3 spans 14 residues. The CDR3 DNA reads TGCAGCGTTCTCACAGGGGGCGGCAATCAGCCCCAGCATTTT. Translated, it gives CSVLTGGGNQPQHF.

This clone is deemed medium-sized (0.01 to 0.1%). V is TRBV19 and J is TRBJ2-2, with a possible D match to TRBD1 (6 bases). CDR1 and CDR2 from the germline V gene are LNHDA and SQIVND (reference sequence). The CDR3 is 14 residues long. Trimming removed 4 bases from V and 7 bases from J, with 13 bases in between. Here the CDR3 reads CASSRAGAIGELFF. The CDR3 coding sequence is TGTGCCAGTAGTAGGGCAGGGGCAATCGGGGAGCTGTTTTTT.